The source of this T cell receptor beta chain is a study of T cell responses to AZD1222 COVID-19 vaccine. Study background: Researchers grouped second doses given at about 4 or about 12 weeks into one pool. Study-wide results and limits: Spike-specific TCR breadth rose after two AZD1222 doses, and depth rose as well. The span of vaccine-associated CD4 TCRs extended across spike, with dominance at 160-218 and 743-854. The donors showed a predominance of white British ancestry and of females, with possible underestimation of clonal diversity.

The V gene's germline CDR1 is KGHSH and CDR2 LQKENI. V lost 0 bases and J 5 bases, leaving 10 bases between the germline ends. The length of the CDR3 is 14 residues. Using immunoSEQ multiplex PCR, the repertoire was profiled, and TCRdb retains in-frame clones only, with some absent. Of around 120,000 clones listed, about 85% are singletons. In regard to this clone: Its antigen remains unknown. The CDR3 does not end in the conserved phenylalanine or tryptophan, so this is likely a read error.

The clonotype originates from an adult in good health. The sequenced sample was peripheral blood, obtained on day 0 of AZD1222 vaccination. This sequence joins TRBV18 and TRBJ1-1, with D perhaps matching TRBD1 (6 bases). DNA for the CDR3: TGTGCCAGCTCACCACCAAGGGGGGGGACTGAAGCTTTCCTT. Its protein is CASSPPRGGTEAFL.